The 25 T cell receptor beta chains given below trace back to one sample, sequenced in a study of chemoradiotherapy in HPV16-positive cancers. Assay used: immunoSEQ multiplex PCR; TCRdb lists only in-frame clones, some missing. The table records roughly 3,900 clones, roughly 90% of them present only once. Sample: tumor tissue, taken from a patient who underwent chemoradiotherapy. Receptor source: a human donor with HPV-associated anogenital cancer.

This chain uses TRBV10-3 with TRBJ1-4; 7 nucleotides line up with TRBD1. The junction had 3 bases not matched to a gene; V was cut back by 3 bases and J by 5 bases. CDR3 size: 14 residues. Germline CDR1 is ENHRY and CDR2 is SYGVKD. The CDR3 DNA sequence: TGTGCCATCAGTGATGCGACAGGGAATGAAAAACTGTTTTTT. Translating gives CAISDATGNEKLFF.

The genes are TRBV5-1 and TRBJ1-2; D call uncertain. V dropped 4 bases and J dropped 13 bases, with 20 bases sitting between them. In germline, CDR1 is SGHRS, CDR2 YFSETQ. The CDR3 has 13 amino acids. The CDR3 DNA reads as TGCGCCAGCAGCCATTCCTCGGGAGATTCAACCACCTTC. Amino acid sequence: CASSHSSGDSTTF.

J is TRBJ1-1 and V is TRBV7-2; weak D call: TRBD1 (6 bases). CDR3 length: 16 amino acids. Looked up from germline, CDR1 is SGHTA and CDR2 is FQGNSA. V was shortened by 5 bases and J by 2 bases, with 18 bases between the two germline ends. The CDR3 here is CASSPPAGQINTEAFF. CDR3 DNA: TGTGCCAGCAGCCCTCCGGCGGGACAAATAAACACTGAAGCTTTCTTT.

The rearrangement links TRBV19 to TRBJ1-1; D ambiguous. This CDR3 has 14 residues. The germline CDR1 and CDR2 sequences are LNHDA and SQIVND (reference sequence). Between the trimmed V and J ends, which lost 7 bases and 0 bases, there was a span of 12 bases. CDR3 sequence reads: CASNVGSVNTEAFF. Here the CDR3 DNA reads TGTGCCAGTAATGTCGGGTCCGTGAACACTGAAGCTTTCTTT.

This clone was detected only once. The chain employs TRBV4-1 and TRBJ1-6; TRBD1 is a possible D gene (5 bases). CDR1 is MGHRA and CDR2 is YSYEKL in the germline V gene. V gave up 0 bases and J gave up 0 bases, with 12 bases separating them. CDR3 length equals 18 residues. CDR3 DNA sequence: TGCGCCAGCAGCCAAGACGAGCGGGGCAGCTCCTATAATTCACCCCTCCACTTT. As protein: CASSQDERGSSYNSPLHF.

V is TRBV25-1 and J is TRBJ2-5, with 7 nucleotides matching TRBD2. CDR1 MGHDK and CDR2 SYGVNS come from the germline V gene. The CDR3 runs 15 residues. V shed 8 bases, J shed 1 base, and the junction held 10 bases outside the gene matches. CDR3 in DNA: TGTGCCAGCGGAACAGACCGGGGGGTCCAAGAGACCCAGTACTTC. Translating gives CASGTDRGVQETQYF.

The chain has TRBV7-9 and TRBJ2-2, with no clear D. V lost 0 bases, J lost 7 bases, and 0 bases lay in between. Germline CDR1 and CDR2: SEHNR and FQNEAQ (reference sequence). The CDR3 spans 11 residues. The CDR3 DNA reads as TGTGCCAGCAGCTTAGCCGGGGAGCTGTTTTTT. The encoded protein is CASSLAGELFF. Supplemented by reference TRBV7-9 and TRBJ2-2, the full variable domain reads DTGVSQNPRHKITKRGQNVTFRCDPISEHNRLYWYRQTLGQGPEFLTYFQNEAQLEKSRLLSDRFSAERPKGSFSTLEIQRTEQGDSAMYLCASSLAGELFFGEGSRLTVL.

The chain links TRBV19 to TRBJ1-1; D not certain. CDR1 and CDR2 (germline): LNHDA, SQIVND (reference sequence). The length of the CDR3 is 11 residues. Trimming took off 11 bases at V and 1 base at J, with 8 bases between the two ends. CDR3 sequence reads: CAAGWNTEAFF. The CDR3 region has the DNA TGTGCCGCGGGCTGGAACACTGAAGCTTTCTTT.

The chain couples TRBV7-6 to TRBJ1-6; 9 bases map to TRBD1. V was clipped by 2 bases and J by 8 bases; unmatched bases: 7. Germline CDR1 is SGHVS and CDR2 is FNYEAQ. This CDR3 is 16 amino acids long. The CDR3 DNA follows: TGTGCCAGCAGCTTATATACAGGGGGCGACGATTCACCCCTCCACTTT. As protein: CASSLYTGGDDSPLHF.

The chain employs TRBV6-1 and TRBJ1-2, with a possible D match to TRBD1 (6 bases). Looked up from germline, CDR1 is MNHNS and CDR2 is SASEGT. Trimming took 2 bases from V and 5 from J, leaving 15 bases between them. The CDR3 length is 15 residues. The CDR3 sequence: CASSERTNTGYGYTF. The DNA of the CDR3 is TGTGCCAGCAGTGAAAGGACCAATACAGGGTATGGCTACACCTTC.

The rearrangement joins TRBV7-3 to TRBJ2-3; no reliable D call. This CDR3 has 13 amino acids. V was shortened by 2 bases and J by 7 bases, with 10 bases between the two germline ends. Per germline, CDR1 SGHTA and CDR2 FQGTGA. The CDR3 DNA follows: TGTGCCAGCAGCTTAGGGCCCCAATATACGCAGTATTTT. Its translation is CASSLGPQYTQYF.

The chain employs TRBV10-2 and TRBJ1-2, with D perhaps TRBD1 (5 bases). The germline V gene has CDR1 WSHSY and CDR2 SAAADI. Trimming removed 3 bases from V and 5 bases from J, with 13 bases in between. CDR3 length: 14 residues. CDR3 loop: CASSDVGDLYGYTF. DNA of the CDR3: TGCGCCAGCAGTGATGTGGGGGACCTTTATGGCTACACCTTC.

This clone was counted once. The chain couples TRBV5-1 to TRBJ1-5; weak D call: TRBD1 (5 bases). Per the germline V gene, CDR1 is SGHRS and CDR2 is YFSETQ. The CDR3 covers 15 residues. The germline V and J ends were trimmed by 2 bases and 0 bases, with 9 bases remaining between them. CDR3 residues: CASSFLGDSNQPQHF. The CDR3 nucleotides are TGCGCCAGCAGCTTTTTAGGGGATAGCAATCAGCCCCAGCATTTT. Looking up the rest from reference TRBV5-1 and TRBJ1-5 gives the full variable domain: KAGVTQTPRYLIKTRGQQVTLSCSPISGHRSVSWYQQTPGQGLQFLFEYFSETQRNKGNFPGRFSGRQFSNSRSEMNVSTLELGDSALYLCASSFLGDSNQPQHFGDGTRLSIL.

The rearrangement uses TRBV5-6 and TRBJ1-2, with 8 bases matching TRBD1. From germline, CDR1 is SGHDT and CDR2 YYEEEE. This CDR3 region has 15 residues. V was clipped by 7 bases and J by 5 bases; unmatched bases: 13. Written as DNA, the CDR3 is TGTGCCAGCTTGGCACGGACAGGGTCGGATTATGGCTACACCTTC. It yields the protein CASLARTGSDYGYTF.

The chain uses TRBV2 and TRBJ1-6; 9 bases match TRBD1. The V and J ends lost 2 bases and 10 bases, in that order; junction bases with no gene match: 6. The CDR3 has 15 amino acids. Germline V CDR1 and CDR2: SNHLY, FYNNEI. The CDR3 region is CASSEMDRGRSPLHF. CDR3 DNA sequence: TGTGCCAGCAGTGAAATGGACAGGGGAAGATCACCCCTCCACTTT.

The rearrangement uses TRBV29-1 and TRBJ2-1, with no clear D. This CDR3 has 12 amino acids. The germline V gene encodes CDR1 SQVTM and CDR2 ANQGSEA. The V gene lost 7 bases and the J gene lost 3 bases, with 10 bases spanning the gap. The CDR3: CSGSGGYNEQFF. In nucleotides, the CDR3 is TGCAGCGGTTCCGGCGGCTACAATGAGCAGTTCTTC.

The V call is TRBV7-2, the J call TRBJ2-5; TRBD2 matches at 8 bases. This CDR3 spans 15 amino acids. The ends lost 5 bases at V and 1 base at J; junction bases unmatched: 6. Looked up from germline, CDR1 is SGHTA and CDR2 is FQGNSA. In DNA form, the CDR3 reads TGTGCCAGCAGCCCCTATAGCGGGGTCCAAGAGACCCAGTACTTC. Translation: CASSPYSGVQETQYF.

V gene TRBV10-3 combines with J gene TRBJ1-5; TRBD1 matches at 8 bases. The length of the CDR3 is 14 residues. Germline CDR1 is ENHRY and CDR2 is SYGVKD. Losses at the gene ends were 8 bases for V and 0 bases for J; bases not matched to a gene: 3. CDR3 nucleotides: TGTGCCATCGGACAGGGATATAGCAATCAGCCCCAGCATTTT. It translates to CAIGQGYSNQPQHF.

V usage is TRBV30 and J usage is TRBJ1-6, with a tentative D call TRBD1 (5 bases). V was pared by 2 bases and J by 7 bases, with 9 bases between. CDR1 is GTSNPN and CDR2 is SVGIG in the germline V gene (reference sequence). CDR3 length equals 13 residues. CDR3 sequence reads: CAWSQAGNSPLHF. The CDR3 coding sequence is TGTGCCTGGAGTCAGGCAGGGAATTCACCCCTCCACTTT. The full variable domain, completed using reference TRBV30 and TRBJ1-6, is SQTIHQWPATLVQPVGSPLSLECTVEGTSNPNLYWYRQAAGRGLQLLFYSVGIGQISSEVPQNLSASRPQDRQFILSSKKLLLSDSGFYLCAWSQAGNSPLHFGNGTRLTVT.

The chain joins TRBV5-4 to TRBJ1-1; no clear D gene. Trimming took 0 bases from V and 4 from J, leaving 4 bases between them. Germline V gives CDR1 SGHNT, CDR2 YYREEE (reference sequence). The CDR3 has 12 residues. CDR3 nucleotides: TGTGCCAGCAGCTTGGGAACCACTGAAGCTTTCTTT. This codes for CASSLGTTEAFF.

The rearrangement links TRBV6-1 to TRBJ1-2; D not certain. The germline V and J ends were trimmed by 8 bases and 5 bases, with 12 bases remaining between them. The CDR3 covers 12 residues. Germline V CDR1 and CDR2: MNHNS, SASEGT. The chain's CDR3 is CASGKGQYGYTF. The CDR3, as DNA: TGTGCCAGCGGGAAGGGCCAGTATGGCTACACCTTC.

The chain has TRBV27 and TRBJ1-2; D is unresolved. Trimming took off 0 bases at V and 2 bases at J, with 4 bases between the two ends. Germline-derived CDR1 and CDR2 are MNHEY and SMNVEV (reference sequence). This CDR3 region has 13 residues. CDR3 residues: CASSLSINYGYTF. In DNA, the CDR3 is TGTGCCAGCAGTTTATCGATAAACTATGGCTACACCTTC.

This rearrangement joins TRBV10-3 to TRBJ1-2; maybe TRBD1 (6 bases). CDR1 and CDR2 from the germline V gene are ENHRY and SYGVKD. V lost 7 bases, J lost 2 bases, and 17 bases lay in between. CDR3 length: 15 amino acids. The CDR3 nucleotides are TGTGCCATCAAGCCTTCAGGGGCAGGGAACTATGGCTACACCTTC. It encodes CAIKPSGAGNYGYTF.

This sequence joins TRBV4-2 and TRBJ2-3; D may be TRBD1 (6 bases). The CDR3 is made up of 18 amino acids. The ends were cut back, 1 base at V and 4 bases at J, with 21 bases in the middle. Germline assignment: CDR1 LGHNA and CDR2 YNFKEQ. DNA of the CDR3: TGTGCCAGCAGCCAAGTCCCCGCAGGGGTGAATTTTGCAGATACGCAGTATTTT. Translating gives CASSQVPAGVNFADTQYF.

V usage is TRBV30 and J usage is TRBJ1-2; 9 positions agree with TRBD1. Per the germline V gene, CDR1 is GTSNPN and CDR2 is SVGIG (reference sequence). The CDR3 has 14 residues. V lost 8 bases and J lost 5; bases outside the gene matches: 12. The CDR3 DNA is TGTGCCCAAAAACAGGGGGCGCAGGGATATGGCTACACCTTC. Translation gives CAQKQGAQGYGYTF.